This T cell receptor beta chain is drawn from a study of STAT5B mutations in CD4+ large granular lymphocyte leukemia. Study context: The CDR3 'QG' motif was associated with a particular HLA allele among healthy donors. Study results and caveats: No patients shared main leukemic clonotypes, though about 26% appeared at low frequency elsewhere. Higher CD4+ than CD8+ T-LGLL clonality might reflect small sample size.

Buffy coats from healthy blood donors served as controls. V lost 5 bases to trimming and J lost 0 bases, with 7 bases between them. The V gene's germline CDR1 is MDHEN and CDR2 SYDVKM. This CDR3 contains 14 residues. Profiled with immunoSEQ multiplex PCR; TCRdb holds only in-frame clones, not every one. Altogether more than 35,000 clones are present, roughly 85% being singletons, with the ten largest covering less than 1.5%. About this clone itself: The antigen is unknown.

This chain uses TRBV28 with TRBJ1-4; tentative D call: TRBD1 (5 bases). Source material: CD4+ T cells from blood buffy coats. This receptor was taken from a human donor in good health. This CDR3 reads CASSQTATNEKLFF. The CDR3 region has the DNA TGTGCCAGCAGTCAGACAGCAACTAATGAAAAACTGTTTTTT.